Presented here are 20 T cell receptor beta chains from one specimen sequenced in a study of shared clonotypes between healthy human individuals (dated by TCRdb to about 2020). Libraries came from the immunoSEQ multiplex PCR assay. Imported from immuneACCESS, the table was reduced by TCRdb to in-frame sequences with V and J called. These copies leave out some clones; in studies compared against another copy, an unresolved V gene accounts for under half, and the cause of the remainder is not known. Counted in this sample were 2.5 million or so clones; approximately 92% of them appeared once. The ten largest account for about 0.13% of the sample. The sample comprised naive CD4+ T cells sorted from blood. In light of the paper, this sample's cell subset or site label describes: CD45RA+ positively selected. These receptors were obtained from a man younger than 35 in good health.

CDR3 in DNA: TGTGCCAGCTCACCACCGGATCCGCGGGAGACCCAGTACTTC. Amino acid sequence: CASSPPDPRETQYF. The chain combines TRBV18 with TRBJ2-5, with D hard to call. Trimming pared 0 bases from V and 5 bases from J, leaving 10 bases between. This CDR3 is 14 amino acids long. CDR1 is KGHSH, CDR2 LQKENI, per germline. Using reference TRBV18 and TRBJ2-5 for the parts outside the CDR3, the full variable domain is NAGVMQNPRHLVRRRGQEARLRCSPMKGHSHVYWYRQLPEEGLKFMVYLQKENIIDESGMPKERFSAEFPKEGPSILRIQQVVRGDSAAYFCASSPPDPRETQYFGPGTRLLVL.

The chain combines TRBV30 with TRBJ2-1; 12 nucleotides match TRBD2. V was clipped by 0 bases and J by 11 bases; unmatched bases: 8. CDR1 GTSNPN and CDR2 SVGIG come from the germline V gene (reference sequence). This CDR3 comprises 15 residues. The CDR3 region is CAWSVTLTSGSQQFF. DNA for the CDR3: TGTGCCTGGAGTGTAACCCTGACTAGCGGGAGCCAGCAGTTCTTC. Filled out from reference TRBV30 and TRBJ2-1, the complete variable domain reads SQTIHQWPATLVQPVGSPLSLECTVEGTSNPNLYWYRQAAGRGLQLLFYSVGIGQISSEVPQNLSASRPQDRQFILSSKKLLLSDSGFYLCAWSVTLTSGSQQFFGPGTRLTVL.

With regard to this clone: The sample carries other DNA sequences with the same CDR3. This rearrangement joins TRBV19 to TRBJ1-2; TRBD1 matches 10 bases. From germline, CDR1 is LNHDA and CDR2 SQIVND (reference sequence). V gave up 7 bases and J gave up 1 base; unmatched junction bases: 6. CDR3 size: 15 residues. The chain's CDR3 is CASTPRDRGNYGYTF. The CDR3 DNA is TGTGCCAGTACCCCCAGGGACAGGGGTAACTATGGCTACACCTTC.

V usage is TRBV18 and J usage is TRBJ2-6, with 7 bases that match TRBD2. The length of the CDR3 is 18 residues. Trimming removed 1 base from V and 0 bases from J; junction bases left unmatched: 6. The germline V gene encodes CDR1 KGHSH and CDR2 LQKENI. The CDR3 DNA follows: TGTGCCAGCTCACCACAGGCGGGAGACACCTCTGGGGCCAACGTCCTGACTTTC. Residues: CASSPQAGDTSGANVLTF. The variable domain in full, with the rest retrieved from reference TRBV18 and TRBJ2-6, is NAGVMQNPRHLVRRRGQEARLRCSPMKGHSHVYWYRQLPEEGLKFMVYLQKENIIDESGMPKERFSAEFPKEGPSILRIQQVVRGDSAAYFCASSPQAGDTSGANVLTFGAGSRLTVL.

This chain joins TRBV5-1 and TRBJ2-3; 12 nucleotides align to TRBD1. CDR3 length: 16 residues. J was trimmed by 4 bases and V by 1 base; bases with no gene match: 4. In germline, CDR1 is SGHRS, CDR2 YFSETQ. Here the CDR3 reads CASSLMGQGAADTQYF. CDR3 nucleotides: TGCGCCAGCAGCTTGATGGGACAGGGGGCGGCAGATACGCAGTATTTT.

The chain links TRBV9 to TRBJ1-3, with D perhaps TRBD1 (5 bases). V was clipped by 0 bases and J by 0 bases, with 10 bases between them. The CDR3 has 16 residues. The germline V gene has CDR1 SGDLS and CDR2 YYNGEE. The CDR3 sequence is CASSVAGLISGNTIYF. The CDR3 nucleotides are TGTGCCAGCAGCGTAGCAGGGCTGATCTCTGGAAACACCATATATTTT.

Details on this clone: The sample contains more than one DNA sequence encoding this CDR3. This chain joins TRBV18 and TRBJ1-5, with D hard to call. Trimming removed 3 bases from V and 5 bases from J, with 8 bases in between. Per germline, CDR1 KGHSH and CDR2 LQKENI. The CDR3 loop spans 13 amino acids. For the CDR3, the DNA is TGTGCCAGCTCACCGCCAGGTGATCAGCCCCAGCATTTT. Translation gives CASSPPGDQPQHF.

This clone was seen once. The chain recombines TRBV11-2 with TRBJ2-5; D is unclear. The CDR3 consists of 14 residues. Germline V CDR1 and CDR2: SGHAT, FQNNGV. The V and J ends lost 5 bases and 0 bases respectively, with 10 bases between them. CDR3 sequence: CASSLSRDQETQYF. The CDR3 nucleotides read TGTGCCAGCAGCCTGAGTCGCGACCAAGAGACCCAGTACTTC. Supplemented by reference TRBV11-2 and TRBJ2-5, the full variable domain reads EAGVAQSPRYKIIEKRQSVAFWCNPISGHATLYWYQQILGQGPKLLIQFQNNGVVDDSQLPKDRFSAERLKGVDSTLKIQPAKLEDSAVYLCASSLSRDQETQYFGPGTRLLVL.

Remarks on this clone: In the same sample, other DNA sequences code for this CDR3. This rearrangement joins TRBV4-1 to TRBJ2-3, with D perhaps matching TRBD1 or TRBD2 (6 bases each). Per germline, CDR1 MGHRA and CDR2 YSYEKL. The CDR3 contains 15 residues. V was cut by 2 bases and J by 0 bases, with 9 bases left in between. The CDR3 DNA reads TGCGCCAGCAGCCAAAGGGGGGCAAGCACAGATACGCAGTATTTT. It encodes CASSQRGASTDTQYF.

This clone was detected only once. Relative to the germline gene, one junction end is altered; a read error may explain this. The DNA for the CDR3 is TGTGCTAGCAGTTCCGGGACAGGGGACTCCGAGCAGTACTTC. It yields the protein CASSSGTGDSEQYF. The chain couples TRBV7-7 to TRBJ2-7; 10 bases agree with TRBD1. The CDR3 is 14 residues long. CDR1 is SSHAT and CDR2 is FNYEAQ in the germline V gene (reference sequence).

This chain joins TRBV2 and TRBJ1-2; possibly TRBD1 for D (6 bases). CDR3 length equals 15 residues. Germline CDR1 SNHLY, CDR2 FYNNEI. Trimming left V 5 bases short and J 2 bases short, with 15 bases between. CDR3 sequence (DNA): TGTGCCAGCAGTTCCAGTACAGGGCCGAACTATGGCTACACCTTC. This translates into CASSSSTGPNYGYTF.

The chain combines TRBV6-5 with TRBJ1-3, with 9 bases that match TRBD1. Germline CDR1 is MNHEY and CDR2 is SVGAGI. J lost 3 bases, V lost 6 bases, and 3 bases had no gene match. This CDR3 comprises 14 residues. CDR3 sequence reads: CASRGQGHGNTIYF. CDR3 sequence (DNA): TGTGCCAGCAGGGGACAGGGACATGGAAACACCATATATTTT.

The chain combines TRBV5-1 with TRBJ1-3; D is uncertain. V was trimmed by 2 bases and J by 0 bases, leaving 12 bases between them. Germline CDR1 reads SGHRS; CDR2 reads YFSETQ. The CDR3 totals 16 residues. CDR3 sequence (DNA): TGCGCCAGCAGCTTTGGGATGAGCCTCTCTGGAAACACCATATATTTT. Translation gives CASSFGMSLSGNTIYF.

The J gene is TRBJ1-2, the V gene TRBV5-5, with a weak D call TRBD1 (5 bases). Between the trimmed V and J ends, which lost 1 base and 8 bases, there was a span of 18 bases. The CDR3 length is 15 residues. CDR1 is SGHKS and CDR2 is YYEKEE in the germline V gene (reference sequence). The CDR3 nucleotides are TGTGCCAGCAGCTTGAGAGGGTCCGGGGCGGGAGGCTACACCTTC. Translating gives CASSLRGSGAGGYTF.

This clone has just a few counts. The rearrangement joins TRBV30 to TRBJ1-1; 8 bases fit TRBD1. V lost 4 bases, J lost 6 bases, and 10 bases stayed unmatched. Germline lookup yields CDR1 GTSNPN and CDR2 SVGIG (reference sequence). This CDR3 has 14 amino acids. Here the CDR3 DNA reads TGTGCCTGGAAATTTGGACAGGGTAGGTCTGAAGCTTTCTTT. Translation: CAWKFGQGRSEAFF. Filled out from reference TRBV30 and TRBJ1-1, the complete variable domain reads SQTIHQWPATLVQPVGSPLSLECTVEGTSNPNLYWYRQAAGRGLQLLFYSVGIGQISSEVPQNLSASRPQDRQFILSSKKLLLSDSGFYLCAWKFGQGRSEAFFGQGTRLTVV.

The rearrangement uses TRBV9 and TRBJ2-6, with D uncertain. Looked up from germline, CDR1 is SGDLS and CDR2 is YYNGEE. V lost 4 bases and J 1 base, leaving 12 bases between the germline ends. This CDR3 has 16 amino acids. The CDR3 DNA reads TGTGCCAGCAGCTTTCCGGGTAAATCTGGGGCCAACGTCCTGACTTTC. Translating it yields CASSFPGKSGANVLTF. Full variable domain (rest looked up from reference TRBV9 and TRBJ2-6): DSGVTQTPKHLITATGQRVTLRCSPRSGDLSVYWYQQSLDQGLQFLIQYYNGEERAKGNILERFSAQQFPDLHSELNLSSLELGDSALYFCASSFPGKSGANVLTFGAGSRLTVL.

To note about this clone: This same CDR3 is encoded by further DNA sequences in the sample. The chain has TRBV18 and TRBJ2-5, with no clear D. CDR1 and CDR2 (germline): KGHSH, LQKENI. CDR3 size: 14 residues. The germline V and J ends were trimmed by 0 bases and 4 bases, with 9 bases remaining between them. This CDR3 reads CASSPPSSRETQYF. Written as DNA, the CDR3 is TGTGCCAGCTCACCACCGTCCAGCAGAGAGACCCAGTACTTC.

The chain recombines TRBV9 with TRBJ1-5, with D possibly TRBD1 on 5 matching bases. The CDR3 contains 14 residues. Trimming pared 1 base from V and 7 bases from J, leaving 12 bases between. Germline V gene lookup returns CDR1 SGDLS and CDR2 YYNGEE. CDR3 nucleotides: TGTGCCAGCAGCGTACACTCGGGGGAACAGCCCCAGCATTTT. The encoded protein is CASSVHSGEQPQHF.

The chain combines TRBV7-9 with TRBJ1-1; 7 positions agree with TRBD1. Germline V gene data show CDR1 as SEHNR and CDR2 as FQNEAQ (reference sequence). CDR3 length equals 13 residues. The junction had 5 bases not matched to a gene; V was cut back by 10 bases and J by 0 bases. The DNA for the CDR3 is TGTGCCACTGGACAGGCCATGAACACTGAAGCTTTCTTT. Its translation: CATGQAMNTEAFF.

The gene calls are TRBV7-2 and TRBJ2-5; unclear D gene. The V end was cut by 5 bases, the J end by 1 base, with 11 bases between. The CDR3 is 14 residues long. Germline CDR1 and CDR2: SGHTA and FQGNSA. The CDR3 here is CASSRFGSQETQYF. The CDR3 DNA reads as TGTGCCAGCAGCCGTTTCGGGTCCCAAGAGACCCAGTACTTC.